This T cell receptor beta chain is from a study of T-cell reconstitution after alpha-beta-depleted transplantation in children. Preparing the TCRbeta library involved the use of unique molecular identifiers. A single record per CDR3 protein comes from TCRdb applying MiXCR to the PCR reads. The repertoire consists of 250,000 to 400,000 distinct CDR3 sequences, with around 20% occurring once and the leading ten covering around 9.9%. This clonotype was counted a few times. V trimming: 4 bases; J trimming: 4 bases; junction bases outside the gene matches: 5. In germline, CDR1 is SGHTS, CDR2 YDEGEE. The CDR3 runs to 15 residues.

The sample in question was PBMCs, mostly from graft donor cells, obtained 180 days after TCRalphabeta/CD19-depleted stem cell transplant. This TCR came from a male patient between 5 and 17 years old who had a stem cell transplant for acute lymphoblastic leukemia, so the T cells may come from the graft donor. This rearrangement joins TRBV5-8 to TRBJ2-7; 13 bases agree with TRBD2. CDR3 protein: CASSTGLAGVYEQYF. CDR3 coding DNA: TGTGCCAGCAGCACCGGACTAGCGGGAGTATACGAGCAGTACTTC.